Listed here is a single TCR beta chain. The specificity of this receptor is unknown. One base away there is no much larger clone; base qualities are not given. The library was built by means of 5' RACE. The data were produced on an Illumina HiSeq 2500. A second PCR of roughly 6 to 11 cycles was run with a J-beta primer mix and a sample-barcoded 5' primer. A unique molecular identifier was introduced onto each TCR beta cDNA molecule by a template-switch 5' adaptor carrying 12 random nucleotides. Each sample yielded at least 3 million CDR3-containing paired-end reads. First-strand cDNA was synthesized from all RNA with the Mint cDNA synthesis kit, primed by a TRBC-specific oligonucleotide. After uracil-DNA glycosylase treatment, a first 18-cycle PCR used universal primers M1SS and BC2_uni_R on all cDNA. The source study handled its data this way. For normalization, 1 million high-quality reads were randomly selected from each sample, with every read carrying a distinct molecular identifier. Instead of being binned into consensus sequences, reads with shared molecular identifiers were discarded. MiTCR, run with a Q25 quality threshold and the strictest error-elimination algorithm, handled CDR3 identification, clonotype clustering and error correction. A nonparametric unseen species model with Euler transformation was used to estimate a lower bound on total TCR beta diversity. TCRdb applied fastp at Q25 and MiXCR to the public reads, then kept only in-frame beta chains. Each entry is one CDR3 protein sequence, shown with its most common DNA and genes. The V and J calls here are based on TCRdb, not the publication. The sample table records approximately 900,000 distinct CDR3 sequences; 25% to 30% of these occur just once. The top ten clones comprise roughly 10% of the sample.

The data derive from a study of blood T cells in healthy people across ages (dated by TCRdb to about 2015). In the study overall: In model experiments, template switching captured roughly one uniquely barcoded TCR beta cDNA molecule for every two T cells. Donors were grouped into four age groups: young (average 16 years), middle-aged (39), aged (about 60) and long-lived (around 82). The study analyzed two additional independent replicas of 1 million unique cDNA reads from the same blood draw for two donors, one aged 18 to 30 and one aged 80 or older. The study measured age-related changes in TCR beta repertoire diversity using deep sequencing normalized with unique cDNA molecular identifiers.

Donors were 30 to 45 systemically healthy Caucasian individuals from Russia aged about 6 to 100 years. Ten milliliters of peripheral blood were collected from each donor into EDTA-treated Vacutainer tubes. Ficoll-Paque density-gradient centrifugation was used to isolate PBMCs, with at least 7 million per sample. Total RNA was extracted from PBMCs with Trizol reagent, with at least 5 micrograms obtained per sample. Naive CD45RAhigh/CD27high T cell percentages were measured by flow cytometry on a PBMC aliquot from every donor. On the study overall, not on this receptor specifically: There was a strong correlation between observed TCR beta diversity and the percentage of naive T cells measured by flow cytometry. Estimates of total diversity based on one million sequenced T cells were considered lower bounds and underestimates. Since profiling was done on bulk unsorted PBMCs, naive and antigen-experienced compartments could not be conclusively compared. The long-lived group showed more naive CD4+ T cells, fewer expanded clones and increased TCR diversity than the aged group, suggesting age selection. As age increased, observed TCR beta diversity per million T cells dropped in a roughly linear way, and a significant reduction was already evident by age around 41. Donor CMV infection status was unknown, potentially confounding age-related changes in expanded clonotypes.

A further study also used this sample, focusing on T cells of mothers and their children. That second report states: Donors were nine systemically healthy Caucasian individuals: three mothers and their six children. cDNA synthesis consumed the entire amount of extracted RNA, loaded at 1.5 ug RNA in each 15 ul reaction. Sample barcodes and 2-4 random nucleotides were added via the M1S primer in the second PCR. Over 9.5 million TCR beta CDR3 reads were obtained for each mother, and 3 million to 3.5 million reads were obtained for each child. Thymic selection shapes the output of TCR recombination in a similar way in related and unrelated pairs, and inherited differences have a minor effect. Normalized repertoire overlap was always slightly but never significantly higher in related than unrelated mother-child pairs. No persistent microchimeric T cell clones were found, with a detection sensitivity of roughly 92 clones per million clonotypes. Deep NGS was used in the study to compare the TCR beta repertoires of mothers and children and to look for features that separate related mother-child pairs from unrelated individuals. Mothers averaged roughly 40 +/- 4 years of age and children averaged about 10 +/- 4 years. After adapter ligation was performed with NEBNext reagents, the libraries were sequenced on an Illumina HiSeq 2000 with 100+100 nt paired-end reads. To prevent cross-contamination, the mother and child libraries were prepared one month apart and sequenced in separate runs. Each donor had between about 450,000 and 2,100,000 distinct TCR beta clonotypes identified. Naive TCR beta clonotypes were estimated from low-frequency clonotypes matched to each donor's FACS-determined naive share, without sorting.

Sequenced material: blood. This clonotype originated in a middle-aged woman in good health.

The CDR3 reads as follows: CASSRLAGAPYNEQFF. The DNA sequence is given as TGTGCCAGCAGTAGACTAGCGGGAGCACCCTACAATGAGCAGTTCTTC. The rearrangement combines TRBV6-4 with TRBJ2-1, and 12 junctional nucleotides match TRBD2. Taken from the germline V gene, the CDR1 and CDR2 loops are MRHNA and SNTAGT. V trim: 5 bases; J trim: 2 bases; unmatched bases: 4. The CDR3 holds 16 amino acids from the cysteine to the phenylalanine. Kept here is only the CDR3 DNA, which spans 48 bases and is read in frame from base 1.